The entry below gives a single T cell receptor beta chain sequence along with its context. This entry belongs to a study of CD8 T cells in Susac syndrome. Sequencing of TCR beta covered CD8+ and CD4+ T cells obtained from blood. Both CD4+ and CD8+ T cells were negatively isolated, and TEMRA cells underwent FACS enrichment. From germline, CDR1 is MGHRA and CDR2 YSYEKL. The V gene end was trimmed by 2 bases and the J gene end by 5 bases; junction bases not matched to a gene: 15. The CDR3 length is 20 residues. An amount of RNA that ranged from roughly 0.5 to 1 ug was reverse transcribed with random hexamers. In TCRdb, the immunoSEQ multiplex PCR reads were re-called with MiXCR into one record per CDR3 protein. Of approximately 100,000 distinct CDR3 sequences in the sample, roughly 97% were seen once.

The source is a human donor in good health. Sequences were obtained from CD4+ T cells from PBMCs. J is TRBJ2-2 and V is TRBV4-1; TRBD1 matches 12 bases. In nucleotides, the CDR3 is TGCGCCAGCAGCCAACCCTCGGGGGACAGGGGGCAAATCGGGACCGGGGAGCTGTTTTTT. This encodes CASSQPSGDRGQIGTGELFF.